Included here is one T cell receptor (beta chain) sequence, with context. The table came from immunoSEQ multiplex PCR; TCRdb's copy has only in-frame clones and leaves some out. This sample has more than 250,000 clones; approximately 89% occur once, and the top ten carry approximately 2.5%. The data were obtained in a study of blood T cell repertoires in COVID-19. Deletions cut 2 bases from V and 6 bases from J, with 13 bases between. Germline V gene sequence: CDR1 MNHEY, CDR2 SVGAGI. This CDR3 comprises 14 residues. The rearrangement joins TRBV6-5 to TRBJ1-2; perhaps TRBD1 as D (5 bases). Sequenced material: PBMCs or T cells enriched from blood (not recorded which). This TCR derives from a woman under 30 who had recovered from COVID-19. The CDR3 loop is CASSYRGAVDGYTF. The CDR3 DNA is TGTGCCAGCAGTTACAGGGGCGCCGTTGATGGCTACACCTTC.